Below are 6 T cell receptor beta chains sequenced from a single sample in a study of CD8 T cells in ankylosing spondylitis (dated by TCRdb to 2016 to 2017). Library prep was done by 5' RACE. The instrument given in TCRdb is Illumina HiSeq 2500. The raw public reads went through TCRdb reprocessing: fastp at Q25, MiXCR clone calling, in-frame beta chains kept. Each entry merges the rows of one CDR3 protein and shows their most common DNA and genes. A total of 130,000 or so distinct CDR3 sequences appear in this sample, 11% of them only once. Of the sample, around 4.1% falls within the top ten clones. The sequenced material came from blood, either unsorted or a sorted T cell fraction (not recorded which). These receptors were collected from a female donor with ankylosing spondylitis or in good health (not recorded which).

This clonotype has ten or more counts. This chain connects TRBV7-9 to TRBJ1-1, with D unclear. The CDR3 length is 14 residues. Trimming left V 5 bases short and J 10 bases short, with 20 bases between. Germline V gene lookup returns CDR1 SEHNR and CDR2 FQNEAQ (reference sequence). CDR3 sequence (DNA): TGTGCCAGCAGCCCTGACTTCGGCCCTGAGGGAGCTTTCTTT. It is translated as CASSPDFGPEGAFF.

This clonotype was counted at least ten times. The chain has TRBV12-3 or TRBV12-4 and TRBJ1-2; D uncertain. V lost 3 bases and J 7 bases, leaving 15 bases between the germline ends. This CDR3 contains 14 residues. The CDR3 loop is CASSFLAGSGGYTF. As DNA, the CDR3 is TGTGCCAGCAGTTTTTTGGCGGGATCGGGTGGCTACACCTTC.

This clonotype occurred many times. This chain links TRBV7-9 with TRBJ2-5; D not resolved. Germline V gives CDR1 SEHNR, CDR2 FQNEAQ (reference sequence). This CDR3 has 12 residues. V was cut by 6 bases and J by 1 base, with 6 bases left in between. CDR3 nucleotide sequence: TGTGCCAGCAGGTTATCCCAAGAGACCCAGTACTTC. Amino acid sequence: CASRLSQETQYF.

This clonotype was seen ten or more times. In DNA, the CDR3 is TGTGCCAGCAGTTACGGATACGAGCAGTACTTC. Amino acid sequence: CASSYGYEQYF. The chain carries TRBV28 and TRBJ2-7, with D unresolved. Trimming removed 4 bases from V and 4 bases from J, with 5 bases in between. Looked up from germline, CDR1 is MDHEN and CDR2 is SYDVKM. The CDR3 contains 11 residues.

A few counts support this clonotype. CDR3 protein: CASSLAASGRAEQFF. CDR3 sequence (DNA): TGTGCCAGCAGCTTAGCCGCTAGCGGGAGGGCTGAGCAGTTCTTC. The chain recombines TRBV7-6 with TRBJ2-1, with TRBD2 matching 12 bases. With 0 bases clipped from V and 9 bases from J, the junction kept 3 bases outside the gene matches. Germline V gene lookup returns CDR1 SGHVS and CDR2 FNYEAQ. The CDR3 sequence is 15 residues long.

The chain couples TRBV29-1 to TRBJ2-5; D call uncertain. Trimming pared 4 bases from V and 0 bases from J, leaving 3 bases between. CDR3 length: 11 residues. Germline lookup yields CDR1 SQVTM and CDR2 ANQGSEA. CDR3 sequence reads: CSVADQETQYF. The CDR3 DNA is TGCAGCGTTGCGGACCAAGAGACCCAGTACTTC.